These T cell receptor beta chains were read from a single sample in a study of T-cell reconstitution after alpha-beta-depleted transplantation in children. TCRdb analysed the PCR reads with MiXCR anew, one entry per CDR3 protein. The table has about 580,000 distinct CDR3 sequences, under 25% seen once; the top ten hold over 12%. Sequences were derived from PBMCs, mostly from graft donor cells, sampled 360 days after TCRalphabeta/CD19-depleted stem cell transplant. The receptors were sampled from a boy under two years old who had a stem cell transplant for acute myeloid leukemia, so the T cells may come from the graft donor. The CDR3 runs from the conserved cysteine through the conserved F or W. The order of the fields is CDR3 protein, CDR3 DNA, J gene, V gene, clone size, D gene. D genes are given only for firm matches. Some rows have no size entry. The others give once, few or many, or a class for an expanded clone.

CDR3 protein: CSVVDGSAYEQYF
CDR3 DNA: TGCAGCGTTGTGGACGGGAGCGCTTACGAGCAGTACTTC
J gene: TRBJ2-7
V gene: TRBV29-1
clone size: many
D gene: -

CDR3 protein: CASAPGTALYNEQFF
CDR3 DNA: TGTGCCAGCGCCCCCGGGACAGCTCTCTACAATGAGCAGTTCTTC
J gene: TRBJ2-1
V gene: TRBV7-6
clone size: once
D gene: TRBD1

CDR3 protein: CASSILVIQETQYF
CDR3 DNA: TGTGCCAGCAGCATACTAGTGATCCAAGAGACCCAGTACTTC
J gene: TRBJ2-5
V gene: TRBV12-3/TRBV12-4
clone size: few
D gene: -

CDR3 protein: CAISEMQGADGYTF
CDR3 DNA: TGTGCCATCAGTGAGATGCAGGGGGCTGATGGCTACACCTTC
J gene: TRBJ1-2
V gene: TRBV10-3
clone size: few
D gene: TRBD1

CDR3 protein: CASSSGDMNTEAFF
CDR3 DNA: TGCGCCAGCAGCTCCGGGGACATGAACACTGAAGCTTTCTTT
J gene: TRBJ1-1
V gene: TRBV5-1
clone size: -
D gene: -

CDR3 protein: CSDQRGAPNEQFF
CDR3 DNA: TGCAGCGACCAGCGGGGGGCTCCCAATGAGCAGTTCTTC
J gene: TRBJ2-1
V gene: TRBV29-1
clone size: many
D gene: TRBD2

CDR3 protein: CAWSEAGGSYEQYF
CDR3 DNA: TGTGCCTGGAGTGAGGCAGGGGGATCCTACGAGCAGTACTTC
J gene: TRBJ2-7
V gene: TRBV30
clone size: many
D gene: TRBD1

CDR3 protein: CASSTGGDAYEQYF
CDR3 DNA: TGTGCCAGCAGTACCGGGGGGGACGCCTACGAGCAGTACTTC
J gene: TRBJ2-7
V gene: TRBV12-3/TRBV12-4
clone size: many
D gene: TRBD2

CDR3 protein: CSASRRALTDTQYF
CDR3 DNA: TGCAGTGCTAGCCGCCGGGCTCTCACAGATACGCAGTATTTT
J gene: TRBJ2-3
V gene: TRBV20-1
clone size: -
D gene: -

CDR3 protein: CASRPVILTDTQYF
CDR3 DNA: TGTGCCAGCAGGCCCGTTATACTCACAGATACGCAGTATTTT
J gene: TRBJ2-3
V gene: TRBV6-2/TRBV6-3
clone size: once
D gene: -

CDR3 protein: CSARDRAHTGELFF
CDR3 DNA: TGCAGTGCTAGAGATCGAGCCCACACCGGGGAGCTGTTTTTT
J gene: TRBJ2-2
V gene: TRBV20-1
clone size: many
D gene: -

CDR3 protein: CSATLTVSYGYTF
CDR3 DNA: TGCAGTGCTACTCTCACAGTGAGCTATGGCTACACCTTC
J gene: TRBJ1-2
V gene: TRBV20-1
clone size: few
D gene: -

CDR3 protein: CATSEGYNEQFF
CDR3 DNA: TGTGCCACCAGTGAAGGGTACAATGAGCAGTTCTTC
J gene: TRBJ2-1
V gene: TRBV24-1
clone size: many
D gene: -

CDR3 protein: CSANGVYETQYF
CDR3 DNA: TGCAGTGCTAACGGAGTCTACGAGACCCAGTACTTC
J gene: TRBJ2-5
V gene: TRBV20-1
clone size: many
D gene: -

CDR3 protein: CSATSGGHHTQYF
CDR3 DNA: TGCAGTGCTACTAGCGGGGGGCACCATACGCAGTATTTT
J gene: TRBJ2-3
V gene: TRBV20-1
clone size: -
D gene: TRBD2

CDR3 protein: CASSQAVVETQYF
CDR3 DNA: TGCGCCAGCAGCCAAGCGGTTGTAGAGACCCAGTACTTC
J gene: TRBJ2-5
V gene: TRBV4-1
clone size: -
D gene: -

CDR3 protein: CSASPTAAEAFF
CDR3 DNA: TGCAGTGCGAGTCCTACAGCGGCTGAAGCTTTCTTT
J gene: TRBJ1-1
V gene: TRBV20-1
clone size: few
D gene: -

CDR3 protein: CSASLKETQYF
CDR3 DNA: TGCAGTGCTAGTCTCAAGGAGACCCAGTACTTC
J gene: TRBJ2-5
V gene: TRBV20-1
clone size: few
D gene: -

CDR3 protein: CASRIGSYNEQFF
CDR3 DNA: TGTGCCAGTAGGATCGGATCCTACAATGAGCAGTTCTTC
J gene: TRBJ2-1
V gene: TRBV7-9
clone size: -
D gene: -

CDR3 protein: CSATRDRGGTDTQYF
CDR3 DNA: TGCAGTGCTACTCGGGACAGGGGGGGCACAGATACGCAGTATTTT
J gene: TRBJ2-3
V gene: TRBV20-1
clone size: -
D gene: TRBD1

CDR3 protein: CSVLQGETQYF
CDR3 DNA: TGCAGCGTCCTACAGGGAGAAACCCAGTACTTC
J gene: TRBJ2-5
V gene: TRBV29-1
clone size: few
D gene: -

CDR3 protein: CASRYRETQYF
CDR3 DNA: TGTGCCAGCAGGTACCGCGAGACCCAGTACTTC
J gene: TRBJ2-5
V gene: TRBV6-5
clone size: few
D gene: -

CDR3 protein: CASSQDFMGRRGANTGELFF
CDR3 DNA: TGTGCCAGCAGCCAAGATTTCATGGGGCGGCGGGGGGCGAACACCGGGGAGCTGTTTTTT
J gene: TRBJ2-2
V gene: TRBV14
clone size: few
D gene: TRBD2

CDR3 protein: CSVWGKAGEKLFF
CDR3 DNA: TGCAGCGTTTGGGGAAAGGCGGGTGAAAAACTGTTTTTT
J gene: TRBJ1-4
V gene: TRBV29-1
clone size: few
D gene: -

CDR3 protein: CAISDGTGGQYF
CDR3 DNA: TGTGCCATCAGTGATGGGACGGGCGGGCAGTACTTC
J gene: TRBJ2-7
V gene: TRBV10-3
clone size: few
D gene: -

CDR3 protein: CASSFLPVRNTGELFF
CDR3 DNA: TGTGCCAGCAGTTTTCTCCCCGTGCGGAACACCGGGGAGCTGTTTTTT
J gene: TRBJ2-2
V gene: TRBV12-3/TRBV12-4
clone size: many
D gene: -

CDR3 protein: CSVNHWAATEAFF
CDR3 DNA: TGCAGTGTAAACCATTGGGCCGCCACTGAAGCTTTCTTT
J gene: TRBJ1-1
V gene: TRBV20-1
clone size: -
D gene: -

CDR3 protein: CASSADRVAGELFF
CDR3 DNA: TGTGCCAGCAGCGCGGACAGGGTAGCCGGGGAGCTGTTTTTT
J gene: TRBJ2-2
V gene: TRBV13
clone size: few
D gene: TRBD1

CDR3 protein: CASSLLPVTIRTDTQYF
CDR3 DNA: TGTGCCAGCAGCTTACTCCCCGTAACTATCCGCACAGATACGCAGTATTTT
J gene: TRBJ2-3
V gene: TRBV7-2
clone size: -
D gene: -

CDR3 protein: CASSYSGLESYNEQFF
CDR3 DNA: TGTGCCAGCAGTTACTCTGGGCTGGAGTCCTACAATGAGCAGTTCTTC
J gene: TRBJ2-1
V gene: TRBV6-5
clone size: few
D gene: -